What follows are 30 T cell receptor beta chains derived from one specimen sequenced in a study of blood T cells in healthy people across ages. A second PCR of 7 to 11 cycles used a sample-barcoded 5' primer and a J-beta primer mix. TCRdb re-derived calls from the 5' RACE reads in MiXCR, one entry per CDR3 protein. The table lists 600,000 to 850,000 distinct CDR3 sequences, approximately 43% of them singletons. Material: blood. The receptors shown here come from a woman aged 55-70 years in good health.

This clonotype showed up just once. V and J are TRBV7-9 and TRBJ2-5, with TRBD2 matching over 7 bases. Germline assignment: CDR1 SEHNR and CDR2 FQNEAQ (reference sequence). There are 13 residues in the CDR3. J gave up 11 bases and V 6 bases, and 12 bases lay outside the gene matches. CDR3 nucleotides: TGTGCCAGCAGACGGGACGGGGGGAATGAGCAGTACTTC. It translates to CASRRDGGNEQYF.

The chain is built from TRBV7-2 and TRBJ2-7, with 8 positions matching TRBD2. The germline CDR1 and CDR2 sequences are SGHTA and FQGNSA. The V and J ends lost 5 bases and 1 base, in that order; junction bases with no gene match: 7. CDR3 size: 15 residues. The CDR3 DNA follows: TGTGCCAGCAGCCGCGAGCGGGAGTCGTCCTACGAGCAGTACTTC. Protein sequence: CASSRERESSYEQYF.

A single count supports this clonotype. The J gene is TRBJ2-7, the V gene TRBV29-1, with 9 bases matching TRBD2. With 6 bases clipped from V and 0 bases from J, the junction kept 3 bases outside the gene matches. Germline V CDR1 and CDR2: SQVTM, ANQGSEA. CDR3 length: 13 residues. The CDR3: CSVTRGGSYEQYF. The CDR3 DNA reads TGCAGCGTGACGCGGGGGGGCTCCTACGAGCAGTACTTC.

This clonotype was seen more than once but under ten times. The gene calls are TRBV5-1 and TRBJ1-1; a possible D gene is TRBD1 (5 bases). The CDR3 sequence is 15 residues long. Germline CDR1 SGHRS, CDR2 YFSETQ. The V gene lost 4 bases and the J gene lost 0 bases, with 13 bases spanning the gap. The CDR3 DNA reads as TGCGCCAGCAGCCCGGGACCGGAAATGAACACTGAAGCTTTCTTT. It yields the protein CASSPGPEMNTEAFF.

This sequence joins TRBV7-3 and TRBJ1-6; a possible D gene is TRBD1 (5 bases). V was cut by 5 bases and J by 7 bases, with 12 bases left in between. CDR1 and CDR2 (germline): SGHTA, FQGTGA. The CDR3 sequence is 14 residues long. The CDR3 loop reads CASSEGRLNSPLHF. As DNA, the CDR3 is TGTGCCAGCAGCGAGGGACGTCTGAATTCACCCCTCCACTTT. The variable domain in full, with the rest retrieved from reference TRBV7-3 and TRBJ1-6, is GAGVSQTPSNKVTEKGKYVELRCDPISGHTALYWYRQSLGQGPEFLIYFQGTGAADDSGLPNDRFFAVRPEGSVSTLKIQRTERGDSAVYLCASSEGRLNSPLHFGNGTRLTVT.

The gene calls are TRBV5-4 and TRBJ2-3; D gene ambiguous. The germline gives CDR1 SGHNT, CDR2 YYREEE (reference sequence). V was clipped by 4 bases and J by 5 bases, with 17 bases between them. This CDR3 has 15 amino acids. The CDR3 reads CASSAQGGLGDTQYF. The CDR3 DNA reads TGTGCCAGCAGCGCCCAAGGCGGTCTTGGAGATACGCAGTATTTT.

The chain employs TRBV12-3 or TRBV12-4 and TRBJ2-1; D not resolved. CDR3 size: 13 residues. Trimming stripped 5 bases from V and 8 bases from J, with 13 bases between. CDR3: CASSQTYWDEQFF. Written as DNA, the CDR3 is TGTGCCAGCAGTCAGACATATTGGGATGAGCAGTTCTTC.

The chain recombines TRBV7-6 with TRBJ1-5, with D possibly TRBD1 on 5 matching bases. From germline, CDR1 is SGHVS and CDR2 FNYEAQ. The CDR3 totals 13 residues. V gave up 5 bases and J gave up 6 bases, with 11 bases separating them. The CDR3 DNA reads TGTGCCAGCAGCGAGGCCGGGGGTCAGCCCCAGCATTTT. Translated, it gives CASSEAGGQPQHF.

For this clonotype: One base away lies a much larger clone, so this may be a sequencing read error. This chain connects TRBV20-1 to TRBJ2-7, with D perhaps TRBD1 or TRBD2 (7 bases each). Deletions cut 6 bases from V and 7 bases from J, with 25 bases between. The CDR3 length is 15 residues. Per the germline V gene, CDR1 is DFQATT and CDR2 is SNEGSKA (reference sequence). The CDR3 DNA reads TGCAGTGCCGAAGACTGGGAGGGGGCGCGCGATGAGCAGTACTTC. Encoded protein: CSAEDWEGARDEQYF.

The V call is TRBV2, the J call TRBJ1-4; D might be TRBD1 (5 bases). Between the trimmed V and J ends, which lost 6 bases and 14 bases, there was a span of 25 bases. Germline loops: CDR1 SNHLY, CDR2 FYNNEI. This CDR3 is 15 amino acids long. The CDR3 is CASRAQNSGPSILFF. The CDR3 bases are TGTGCCAGCAGGGCACAGAATTCGGGACCTTCCATCCTGTTTTTT.

The V and J genes are TRBV29-1 and TRBJ1-2, with a weak D call TRBD1 (5 bases). There are 11 residues in the CDR3. The ends were cut back, 6 bases at V and 6 bases at J, with 11 bases in the middle. The germline CDR1 and CDR2 sequences are SQVTM and ANQGSEA. CDR3 sequence reads: CSVKGHNGYTF. The CDR3 region has the DNA TGCAGCGTGAAAGGACACAATGGCTACACCTTC.

J is TRBJ1-2 and V is TRBV18, with TRBD1 as a possible D gene (5 bases). V gave up 6 bases and J gave up 4 bases, with 15 bases separating them. The CDR3 is made up of 14 amino acids. Germline V CDR1 and CDR2: KGHSH, LQKENI. The CDR3 here is CASSPVDKTYGYTF. The CDR3 bases are TGTGCCAGCTCCCCAGTGGACAAAACCTATGGCTACACCTTC.

This rearrangement joins TRBV6-5 to TRBJ1-6, with D unresolved. The CDR3 extends over 16 amino acids. V was shortened by 5 bases and J by 8 bases, with 19 bases between the two germline ends. Germline V lookup: CDR1 MNHEY, CDR2 SVGAGI. The CDR3 loop is CASSPHNAMRYSPLHF. CDR3 nucleotides: TGTGCCAGCAGTCCACATAATGCCATGAGATATTCACCCCTCCACTTT.

This clonotype was found once. The rearrangement joins TRBV15 to TRBJ1-2; D perhaps matches TRBD1 (6 bases). The germline V and J ends were trimmed by 5 bases and 4 bases, with 14 bases remaining between them. This CDR3 has 14 residues. Per the germline V gene, CDR1 is LNHNV and CDR2 is YYDKDF (reference sequence). The DNA of the CDR3 is TGTGCCACCAGCGACAGGTCAGGGAGCTATGGCTACACCTTC. Amino acid sequence: CATSDRSGSYGYTF.

The chain employs TRBV5-8 and TRBJ1-1; no reliable D call. The CDR3 sequence is 14 residues long. In germline, CDR1 is SGHTS, CDR2 YDEGEE. Trimming cost V 1 base and J 1 base, with 8 bases left between them. The CDR3 nucleotides read TGTGCCAGCAGCTTGCGGCAGAGGAACACTGAAGCTTTCTTT. Encoded protein: CASSLRQRNTEAFF.

This rearrangement joins TRBV10-3 to TRBJ1-5, with a possible D match to TRBD1 (5 bases). The CDR3 has 15 amino acids. The ends were cut back, 0 bases at V and 3 bases at J, with 9 bases in the middle. CDR1 is ENHRY and CDR2 is SYGVKD in the germline V gene. CDR3 DNA: TGTGCCATCAGTGAGTCGGGACCTAACAATCAGCCCCAGCATTTT. It encodes CAISESGPNNQPQHF.

The chain joins TRBV6-6 to TRBJ1-2, with D perhaps matching TRBD1 (6 bases). Germline V gene lookup returns CDR1 MNHNY and CDR2 SVGAGI (reference sequence). This CDR3 region has 17 residues. Trimming cost V 6 bases and J 0 bases, with 20 bases left between them. The CDR3 region is CASRPADRRTPNYGYTF. Here the CDR3 DNA reads TGTGCCAGCAGGCCTGCCGACAGGAGGACCCCTAACTATGGCTACACCTTC.

The chain joins TRBV7-2 to TRBJ2-1; no definite D call. CDR1 and CDR2 from the germline V gene are SGHTA and FQGNSA. The V and J ends lost 5 bases and 0 bases respectively, with 17 bases between them. This CDR3 comprises 17 residues. DNA for the CDR3: TGTGCCAGCAGCCCCCAAGGCGGTAGGAGCTCCTACAATGAGCAGTTCTTC. Translated: CASSPQGGRSSYNEQFF.

The sample holds one count of this clonotype. A much larger clone sits a single nucleotide away, making a read error possible. This chain uses TRBV15 with TRBJ2-6, with 8 bases that match TRBD1. The CDR3 extends over 16 amino acids. CDR1 LNHNV and CDR2 YYDKDF come from the germline V gene (reference sequence). DNA of the CDR3: TGTACCAGTCAGGACAGGGTCTCTTTCGGGGCCAACGTCCTGACTTTC. Amino acids: CTSQDRVSFGANVLTF.

The chain couples TRBV27 to TRBJ2-3; TRBD2 matches at 13 bases. This CDR3 is 14 amino acids long. Trimming cost V 8 bases and J 4 bases; bases outside gene matches: 3. Germline V gene sequence: CDR1 MNHEY, CDR2 SMNVEV (reference sequence). CDR3 sequence: CASGTSGNSDTQYF. The CDR3, as DNA: TGTGCCAGCGGGACTAGCGGGAATTCAGATACGCAGTATTTT.

With respect to this clonotype: Being one base from a much bigger clone, this may be a read error. The chain links TRBV7-2 to TRBJ1-4, with a tentative D call TRBD1 (6 bases). CDR3 length: 15 residues. Germline CDR1 is SGHTA and CDR2 is FQGNSA. V lost 1 base and J lost 3, with 9 bases in between. The CDR3 DNA is TGTGCCAGCAGCTTAGGAAGGGGGGCTAATGAAAAACTGTTTTTT. Its protein product is CASSLGRGANEKLFF. Full variable domain (rest looked up from reference TRBV7-2 and TRBJ1-4): GAGVSQSPSNKVTEKGKDVELRCDPISGHTALYWYRQSLGQGLEFLIYFQGNSAPDKSGLPSDRFSAERTGGSVSTLTIQRTQQEDSAVYLCASSLGRGANEKLFFGSGTQLSVL.

This chain uses TRBV15 with TRBJ2-7, with TRBD1 matching 7 bases. This CDR3 comprises 17 residues. Germline lookup yields CDR1 LNHNV and CDR2 YYDKDF (reference sequence). V lost 0 bases and J lost 0; bases outside the gene matches: 8. The DNA for the CDR3 is TGTGCCACCAGCAGAGAACCCACACAGGGGAGCTCCTACGAGCAGTACTTC. Translating it yields CATSREPTQGSSYEQYF.

In regard to this clonotype: A much larger clone is a single base away; this may be a read error. The chain employs TRBV10-3 and TRBJ2-7; no clear D gene. Trimming cost V 7 bases and J 5 bases, with 12 bases left between them. In germline, CDR1 is ENHRY, CDR2 SYGVKD. The length of the CDR3 is 12 residues. In nucleotides, the CDR3 is TGTGCCATCAAAGGTACAGAAGACGAGCAGTACTTC. Its protein product is CAIKGTEDEQYF.

The chain uses TRBV6-6 and TRBJ1-2; weak D call: TRBD1 (6 bases). The V gene lost 7 bases and the J gene lost 2 bases, with 20 bases spanning the gap. The CDR3 has 16 residues. Germline assignment: CDR1 MNHNY and CDR2 SVGAGI (reference sequence). The CDR3 nucleotides are TGTGCCAGCACCGAAGGGGGGGGCGGCCAGAACTATGGCTACACCTTC. It codes for CASTEGGGGQNYGYTF.

The V gene is TRBV20-1, the J gene TRBJ1-6; TRBD1 agrees at 8 bases. Germline trimming cut 0 bases from V and 8 bases from J; bases unmatched to any gene: 6. This CDR3 is 15 amino acids long. Per the germline V gene, CDR1 is DFQATT and CDR2 is SNEGSKA (reference sequence). The CDR3 DNA is TGCAGTGCTAGAGATCGTGAGACAGGGGATTCACCCCTCCACTTT. Amino acids: CSARDRETGDSPLHF.

This clonotype has more than one count but fewer than ten. V is TRBV10-3 and J is TRBJ1-1, with TRBD1 as a possible D gene (5 bases). Between the trimmed V and J ends, which lost 5 bases and 3 bases, there was a span of 10 bases. Germline values: CDR1 ENHRY, CDR2 SYGVKD. The CDR3 contains 13 residues. In DNA form, the CDR3 reads TGTGCCATCAGTTGGGTGGGGGACACTGAAGCTTTCTTT. Its protein product is CAISWVGDTEAFF.

This clonotype was observed a handful of times. The chain combines TRBV7-3 with TRBJ2-3; 11 bases line up with TRBD2. Trimming removed 2 bases from V and 6 bases from J; junction bases left unmatched: 4. The CDR3 spans 15 residues. From germline, CDR1 is SGHTA and CDR2 FQGTGA. In DNA, the CDR3 is TGTGCCAGCAGCTTAGGCACTAGCGGGGGTGATACGCAGTATTTT. It specifies CASSLGTSGGDTQYF.

The chain has TRBV6-5 and TRBJ2-7; possibly TRBD1 or TRBD2 for D (5 bases each). The J call is doubtful: the DNA matches TRBJ2-5 better. The germline CDR1 and CDR2 sequences are MNHEY and SVGAGI. This CDR3 has 13 residues. This CDR3 reads CASSFGAPETQYF. The CDR3 nucleotides read TGTGCCAGCAGTTTCGGGGCCCCGGAGACCCAGTACTTC.

V and J are TRBV7-2 and TRBJ2-3, with a weak D call TRBD1 (6 bases). V dropped 5 bases and J dropped 4 bases, with 13 bases sitting between them. The CDR3 has 14 amino acids. Germline V gene lookup returns CDR1 SGHTA and CDR2 FQGNSA. The CDR3 region has the DNA TGTGCCAGCAGCCCGCGGACAGTCCCAGATACGCAGTATTTT. Translated, it gives CASSPRTVPDTQYF.

This clonotype was counted many times. The V gene is TRBV27, the J gene TRBJ1-2; TRBD1 matches 8 bases. This CDR3 is 15 amino acids long. Looked up from germline, CDR1 is MNHEY and CDR2 is SMNVEV (reference sequence). With V trimmed by 3 bases and J by 3 bases, 6 bases remained unmatched. The CDR3 DNA reads TGTGCCAGCAGTTTTTCCGGGACAGGAGACTATGGCTACACCTTC. It specifies CASSFSGTGDYGYTF.